This entry features one T cell receptor (beta chain) sequence. What it binds is unknown. The data originate from a study of shared clonotypes between healthy human individuals. The CDR3 loop spans 14 amino acids. Germline V lookup: CDR1 MDHEN, CDR2 SYDVKM. V was shortened by 4 bases and J by 8 bases, with 17 bases between the two germline ends. General study findings and limits: The study found lower generation probabilities in non-shared clonotypes than in those shared by all four donors.

Using immunoSEQ multiplex PCR, the repertoire was profiled, and TCRdb retains in-frame clones only, with some absent. The repertoire holds about 2.4 million clones, with over 85% as singletons. This chain uses TRBV28 with TRBJ1-2; D unresolved. This receptor was taken from a young man in good health. Some clones in this sample may be carry-over from other donors' samples. The sequencing sample was made of naive CD4+ T cells from PBMCs. Subset: CD45RA+ positively selected. CDR3 in DNA: TGTGCCAGCAGTTCACTCCAGGCCCTGGGAGGCTACACCTTC. Its translation is CASSSLQALGGYTF.